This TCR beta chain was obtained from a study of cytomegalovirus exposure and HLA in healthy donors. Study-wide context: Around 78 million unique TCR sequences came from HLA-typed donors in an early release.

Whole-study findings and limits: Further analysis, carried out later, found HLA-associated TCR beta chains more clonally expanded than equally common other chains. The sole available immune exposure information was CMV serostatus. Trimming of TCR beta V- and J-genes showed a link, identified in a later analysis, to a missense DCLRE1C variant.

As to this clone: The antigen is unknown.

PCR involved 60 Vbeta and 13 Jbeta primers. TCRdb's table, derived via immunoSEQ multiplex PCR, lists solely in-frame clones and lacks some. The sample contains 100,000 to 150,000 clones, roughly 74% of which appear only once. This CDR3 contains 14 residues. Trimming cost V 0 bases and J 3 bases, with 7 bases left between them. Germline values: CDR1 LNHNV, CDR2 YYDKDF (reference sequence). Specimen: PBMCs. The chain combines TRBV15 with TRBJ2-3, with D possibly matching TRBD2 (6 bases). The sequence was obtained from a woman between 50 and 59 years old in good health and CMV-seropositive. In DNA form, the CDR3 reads TGTGCCACCAGCAGAGATCGGGGGACAGATACGCAGTATTTT. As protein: CATSRDRGTDTQYF.